This TCR beta chain was captured in a study of blood T cell repertoires in COVID-19. The wider study: The origin of the acute and convalescent COVID-19 samples was the United States, Italy and Spain. The cDNA or gDNA used as material had been derived from T cells, B-cell-depleted T cells, or PBMCs.

This clone was observed a single time. Germline V gene sequence: CDR1 SGHRS, CDR2 YFSETQ. The CDR3 contains 12 residues. V was trimmed by 3 bases and J by 6 bases, leaving 9 bases between them. As originally analysed: Nucleated cell counts were estimated from reference gene primer amplification. The assay was immunoSEQ multiplex PCR, and TCRdb's table has in-frame clones only and misses some. V and J calls and clone size are those listed in that table; D and trimming were worked out from the DNA. The sample lists 350,000 to 450,000 clones, roughly 90% occurring once. The material sequenced was peripheral blood. This chain uses TRBV5-1 with TRBJ1-2, with a possible D match to TRBD1 (6 bases). This sequence was found in a man in his forties with acute or convalescent COVID-19. The CDR3 loop reads CASSSSGDGYTF. In DNA, the CDR3 is TGCGCCAGCAGCTCCTCAGGGGATGGCTACACCTTC.